Below are 8 T cell receptor beta chains sequenced from a single sample in a study of blood T cell repertoires in COVID-19. Sequencing used immunoSEQ multiplex PCR; TCRdb keeps in-frame clones, though not all of them. This sample has 150,000 or so clones, with 87% found just once. The sample taken for sequencing was peripheral blood. All receptors come from a man older than 75 with acute or convalescent COVID-19.

V gene TRBV30 combines with J gene TRBJ1-1, with D unclear. CDR1 is GTSNPN and CDR2 is SVGIG in the germline V gene (reference sequence). Trimming removed 2 bases at V and 0 bases at J, with 7 bases between. This CDR3 comprises 13 residues. The CDR3 DNA sequence: TGTGCCTGGAGTTACAGCCTGAACACTGAAGCTTTCTTT. Translated: CAWSYSLNTEAFF.

The chain uses TRBV5-1 and TRBJ2-3; D remains unclear. Trimming shortened V by 4 bases and J by 1 base, and 10 bases separated the two germline ends. This CDR3 comprises 14 residues. From germline, CDR1 is SGHRS and CDR2 YFSETQ. CDR3 region: CASSNRGGTDTQYF. The CDR3 coding sequence is TGCGCCAGCAGCAATCGAGGAGGCACAGATACGCAGTATTTT.

This clone appeared a single time. The V and J genes are TRBV19 and TRBJ1-6; the match to TRBD1 covers 7 bases. The CDR3 runs to 14 residues. Germline V gene lookup returns CDR1 LNHDA and CDR2 SQIVND (reference sequence). Losses at the gene ends were 7 bases for V and 4 bases for J; bases not matched to a gene: 4. CDR3 coding DNA: TGTGCCAGTAACCCGGGACAGTATAATTCACCCCTCCACTTT. Its protein is CASNPGQYNSPLHF.

The chain recombines TRBV28 with TRBJ1-1; no firm D call. Germline V CDR1 and CDR2: MDHEN, SYDVKM. Trimming pared 2 bases from V and 4 bases from J, leaving 11 bases between. CDR3 size: 14 residues. The CDR3: CASSLTPGSTEAFF. The CDR3 DNA follows: TGTGCCAGCAGTTTAACACCGGGGAGCACTGAAGCTTTCTTT.

This clone was seen just once. The gene calls are TRBV7-3 and TRBJ2-4, with D unclear. Trimming cost V 2 bases and J 9 bases, with 11 bases left between them. The CDR3 is made up of 13 amino acids. Germline V gives CDR1 SGHTA, CDR2 FQGTGA. The CDR3 DNA reads TGTGCCAGCAGCTTATCTCCCTTTAGCATTCAGTACTTC. Protein sequence: CASSLSPFSIQYF.

In this sample, this clone turned up a few times. The chain couples TRBV7-6 to TRBJ1-6; D is perhaps TRBD1 (6 bases). Germline CDR1 is SGHVS and CDR2 is FNYEAQ. The CDR3 is 17 residues long. Trimming removed 1 base from V and 5 bases from J, with 15 bases in between. In DNA, the CDR3 is TGTGCCAGCAGCTTAGTGCCCCTGGACAGTAATAATTCACCCCTCCACTTT. It yields the protein CASSLVPLDSNNSPLHF.

The chain uses TRBV20-1 and TRBJ2-7, with D unresolved. Germline V gene lookup returns CDR1 DFQATT and CDR2 SNEGSKA (reference sequence). CDR3 length: 11 amino acids. The V end was cut by 4 bases, the J end by 4 bases, with 8 bases between. The CDR3 DNA sequence: TGCAGTGCTAAACGAGGATACGAGCAGTACTTC. It yields the protein CSAKRGYEQYF.

This rearrangement joins TRBV28 to TRBJ2-4, with D possibly being TRBD1 (6 bases). Germline CDR1 and CDR2: MDHEN and SYDVKM. The CDR3 consists of 15 residues. V dropped 2 bases and J dropped 0 bases, with 8 bases sitting between them. In DNA form, the CDR3 reads TGTGCCAGCAGTTTAACAGGGTTAGCCAAAAACATTCAGTACTTC. Its translation is CASSLTGLAKNIQYF.